Below are 4 T cell receptor beta chains sequenced from a single sample in a study of blood T cell repertoires in COVID-19. Here immunoSEQ multiplex PCR was the method, and the copy in TCRdb shows in-frame clones only, minus some. The sample contains 280,000 or so clones, approximately 83% of which appear only once. Sequenced material: PBMCs or T cells enriched from blood (not recorded which). These receptors were obtained from a man aged 30 to 45 who had recovered from COVID-19.

The chain employs TRBV18 and TRBJ1-1; no definite D call. Germline loops: CDR1 KGHSH, CDR2 LQKENI. Trimming took 2 bases from V and 1 from J, leaving 5 bases between them. The CDR3 is 13 amino acids. The CDR3 DNA reads as TGTGCCAGCTCACCATCCCAGAACACTGAAGCTTTCTTT. Encoded protein: CASSPSQNTEAFF.

The gene calls are TRBV2 and TRBJ2-1; 13 bases map to TRBD2. The CDR3 totals 16 residues. V dropped 8 bases and J dropped 4; count of bases not matched to a gene: 8. Germline-derived CDR1 and CDR2 are SNHLY and FYNNEI. In DNA form, the CDR3 reads TGTGCCAGCTGGACTAGCGGGGGAGGAAGGTACAATGAGCAGTTCTTC. This sequence encodes CASWTSGGGRYNEQFF. Looking up the rest from reference TRBV2 and TRBJ2-1 gives the full variable domain: EPEVTQTPSHQVTQMGQEVILRCVPISNHLYFYWYRQILGQKVEFLVSFYNNEISEKSEIFDDQFSVERPDGSNFTLKIRSTKLEDSAMYFCASWTSGGGRYNEQFFGPGTRLTVL.

The chain links TRBV3-1 (or the pseudogene TRBV3-2) to TRBJ2-1, with D perhaps TRBD1 (7 bases). Trimming took off 4 bases at V and 2 bases at J, with 12 bases between the two ends. The germline CDR1 and CDR2 sequences are LGHDT and YNNKEL (reference sequence). The CDR3 is 15 residues long. This chain's CDR3 is CASSPQGRPYNEQFF. The CDR3 DNA sequence: TGTGCCAGCAGCCCACAGGGGAGGCCCTACAATGAGCAGTTCTTC.

V and J are TRBV14 and TRBJ2-3, with TRBD1 matching over 7 bases. The CDR3 runs 15 residues. Losses at the gene ends were 0 bases for V and 4 bases for J; bases not matched to a gene: 4. Per germline, CDR1 SGHDN and CDR2 FVKESK. Here the CDR3 DNA reads TGTGCCAGCAGCCAAGAGACAGGGTTCTCAGATACGCAGTATTTT. The encoded protein is CASSQETGFSDTQYF.